The entry below gives a single T cell receptor beta chain sequence along with its context. Its antigen is not identified. These data originate in a study of blood T cells in healthy people across ages. V lost 6 bases and J 7 bases, leaving 16 bases between the germline ends. Germline CDR1 is SGHTA and CDR2 is FQGNSA. This CDR3 has 14 residues. A second about 6 to 12 cycle PCR used barcoded and J-beta primers. TCRdb redid the calling of the 5' RACE reads with MiXCR, one entry per CDR3 protein. The profile shows approximately 850,000 distinct CDR3 sequences, 55% to 70% of them singletons. Study-level findings and limits: Across the age range, TCR beta diversity per million T cells fell in a roughly linear way. It was held that the diversity estimates obtained from one million T cells were underestimates. It was found that TCR beta diversity correlated strongly with the percentage of naive T cells.

This chain uses TRBV7-2 with TRBJ2-1, with no clear D. Sequencing was done on a sample of blood. The TCR sequence derives from a man between 25 and 39 years old in good health. In DNA form, the CDR3 reads TGTGCCAGCAGTCGGCAGCATAATTTTAATGAGCAGTTCTTC. Translating gives CASSRQHNFNEQFF.